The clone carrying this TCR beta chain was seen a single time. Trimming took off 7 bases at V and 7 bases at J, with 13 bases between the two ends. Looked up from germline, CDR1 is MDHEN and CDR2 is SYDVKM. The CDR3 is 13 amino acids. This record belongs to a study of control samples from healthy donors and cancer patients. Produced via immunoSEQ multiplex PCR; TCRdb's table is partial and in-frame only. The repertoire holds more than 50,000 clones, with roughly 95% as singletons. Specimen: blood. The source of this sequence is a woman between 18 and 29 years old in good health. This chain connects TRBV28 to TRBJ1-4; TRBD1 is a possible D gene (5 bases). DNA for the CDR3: TGTGCCAGCACCGGGGGGATCGGTGAAAAACTGTTTTTT. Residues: CASTGGIGEKLFF.